A single sample gave rise to the 15 T cell receptor beta chains below, sequenced in a study of blood T cell repertoires in COVID-19. Clones were sequenced by immunoSEQ multiplex PCR, and TCRdb holds only the in-frame ones, with some missing. The sample lists about 40,000 clones; more than 75% were seen once. Sequencing used peripheral blood. The receptor set was obtained from a man aged 50-59 years with active or convalescent COVID-19.

V is TRBV3-1 (or the pseudogene TRBV3-2) and J is TRBJ1-6; D may be TRBD1 (6 bases). This CDR3 region has 15 residues. Trimming pared 5 bases from V and 10 bases from J, leaving 18 bases between. The germline CDR1 and CDR2 sequences are LGHDT and YNNKEL (reference sequence). The DNA for the CDR3 is TGTGCCAGCAGCAACCCTCAGGGGAGAAGATCACCCCTCCACTTT. Amino acids: CASSNPQGRRSPLHF.

The J gene is TRBJ2-3, the V gene TRBV20-1; 10 bases align to TRBD1. The V and J ends lost 3 bases and 0 bases, in that order; junction bases with no gene match: 6. The CDR3 runs to 16 residues. The V gene's germline CDR1 is DFQATT and CDR2 SNEGSKA (reference sequence). This chain's CDR3 is CSASQGTGASTDTQYF. CDR3 nucleotide sequence: TGCAGTGCTAGTCAAGGGACAGGGGCTAGCACAGATACGCAGTATTTT.

CDR3 protein: CASSLGDRQNWPLHF. CDR3 nucleotides: TGCGCCAGCAGCTTGGGGGACAGGCAAAATTGGCCCCTCCACTTT. The chain employs TRBV5-1 and TRBJ1-6; 8 bases are shared with TRBD1. This CDR3 is built from 15 residues. V lost 0 bases, J lost 13 bases, and 9 bases stayed unmatched. Germline CDR1 reads SGHRS; CDR2 reads YFSETQ.

The chain recombines TRBV29-1 with TRBJ1-2; 10 bases match TRBD1. V was pared by 7 bases and J by 4 bases, with 6 bases of the junction left unmatched. This CDR3 has 13 amino acids. From germline, CDR1 is SQVTM and CDR2 ANQGSEA. The CDR3 loop is CSAEGQGLYGYTF. The CDR3 DNA sequence: TGCAGCGCCGAGGGACAGGGGCTCTATGGCTACACCTTC.

The chain recombines TRBV9 with TRBJ2-3, with 7 nucleotides matching TRBD1. Germline CDR1 reads SGDLS; CDR2 reads YYNGEE. The CDR3 has 15 amino acids. The V segment lost 3 bases and the J segment 2 bases; nucleotides outside the gene matches: 6. CDR3 sequence (DNA): TGTGCCAGCAGCGCCGAGACAGGGTTCACAGATACGCAGTATTTT. Translated: CASSAETGFTDTQYF.

The chain is built from TRBV12-3 or TRBV12-4 and TRBJ2-5, with D unclear. The V end was cut by 0 bases, the J end by 8 bases, with 10 bases between. The CDR3 covers 13 residues. The CDR3 loop is CASSLARSRTQYF. CDR3 DNA: TGTGCCAGCAGTTTAGCGCGTTCCCGTACCCAGTACTTC.

J is TRBJ1-2 and V is TRBV14; D may be TRBD1 (5 bases). Germline V gene lookup returns CDR1 SGHDN and CDR2 FVKESK. The length of the CDR3 is 15 residues. Deletions cut 3 bases from V and 10 bases from J, with 21 bases between. CDR3 sequence: CASSQRRETVGDYTF. CDR3 coding DNA: TGTGCCAGCAGCCAGAGACGAGAGACAGTAGGCGACTACACCTTC.

The chain recombines TRBV30 with TRBJ1-5, with D unresolved. In germline, CDR1 is GTSNPN, CDR2 SVGIG (reference sequence). V dropped 5 bases and J dropped 4 bases, with 21 bases sitting between them. This CDR3 is built from 16 residues. This chain's CDR3 is CAWALALGSINQPQHF. CDR3 nucleotides: TGTGCCTGGGCCCTGGCCCTGGGCAGCATTAATCAGCCCCAGCATTTT.

The rearrangement uses TRBV23-1 and TRBJ1-4; no definite D call. TRBV23-1 is designated an ORF whose function remains uncertain. Deletions cut 0 bases from V and 8 bases from J, with 16 bases between. This CDR3 spans 16 amino acids. The CDR3 DNA reads as TGCGCCAGCAGTCAATCGAAGAACTGCCTCGGGGAAAAACTGTTTTTT. This encodes CASSQSKNCLGEKLFF.

The J gene is TRBJ2-5, the V gene TRBV19; 9 positions agree with TRBD1. The length of the CDR3 is 15 residues. Per germline, CDR1 LNHDA and CDR2 SQIVND (reference sequence). V shed 0 bases, J shed 7 bases, and the junction held 6 bases outside the gene matches. For the CDR3, the DNA is TGTGCCAGTAGTATAGACCTGGGACAGGGAGGGACCCAGTACTTC. Translated: CASSIDLGQGGTQYF.

V and J are TRBV7-9 and TRBJ1-1; no reliable D call. Germline CDR1 is SEHNR and CDR2 is FQNEAQ (reference sequence). The CDR3 covers 14 residues. Trimming shortened V by 6 bases and J by 1 base, and 12 bases separated the two germline ends. The DNA of the CDR3 is TGTGCCAGCAGGGAAACAGCTTCGAACACTGAAGCTTTCTTT. Amino acid sequence: CASRETASNTEAFF. The variable domain in full, completed from reference TRBV7-9 and TRBJ1-1, reads DTGVSQNPRHKITKRGQNVTFRCDPISEHNRLYWYRQTLGQGPEFLTYFQNEAQLEKSRLLSDRFSAERPKGSFSTLEIQRTEQGDSAMYLCASRETASNTEAFFGQGTRLTVV.

The rearrangement uses TRBV18 and TRBJ1-1, with D uncertain. The CDR3 has 14 residues. Per the germline V gene, CDR1 is KGHSH and CDR2 is LQKENI. V lost 6 bases and J 5 bases, leaving 16 bases between the germline ends. Here the CDR3 DNA reads TGTGCCAGCTCGTTGGGCCTCGGGGATACTGAAGCTTTCTTT. Its translation is CASSLGLGDTEAFF.

The rearrangement links TRBV4-1 to TRBJ2-5; TRBD2 aligns across 11 bases. CDR1 is MGHRA and CDR2 is YSYEKL in the germline V gene. The junction had 6 bases not matched to a gene; V was cut back by 2 bases and J by 7 bases. The CDR3 is 15 amino acids. The CDR3 protein is CASSQLAGGFGTQYF. CDR3 nucleotides: TGCGCCAGCAGCCAACTAGCGGGGGGATTCGGGACCCAGTACTTC.

The gene calls are TRBV4-2 and TRBJ1-6, with 9 positions matching TRBD1. V gave up 2 bases and J gave up 9 bases; unmatched junction bases: 8. The germline gives CDR1 LGHNA, CDR2 YNFKEQ. This CDR3 contains 16 residues. The CDR3 DNA sequence: TGTGCCAGCAGCCAAAATACAGGGGGCGTTGGTTCACCCCTCCACTTT. Translated: CASSQNTGGVGSPLHF.

The V gene is TRBV29-1, the J gene TRBJ1-2; D gene ambiguous. CDR3 length equals 13 residues. Germline V gives CDR1 SQVTM, CDR2 ANQGSEA. Trimming cost V 6 bases and J 1 base, with 12 bases left between them. CDR3 residues: CSVALPGNYGYTF. The DNA of the CDR3 is TGCAGCGTCGCGCTGCCGGGTAACTATGGCTACACCTTC.